This T cell receptor beta chain was profiled in a study of T cells in localized non-small cell lung cancer. Whole-study results and caveats: Owing to sequencing of a solitary tumor region, heterogeneity cannot be discounted. Across samples, adjacent lung featured a median roughly 60 of the top 100 tumor clones.

A note on this clone: Its antigen remains unidentified.

Sequenced by immunoSEQ multiplex PCR; TCRdb stores in-frame clones only, minus some. This table has almost 35,000 clones, about 92% appearing once. CDR1 and CDR2 (germline): ENHRY, SYGVKD. The CDR3 runs 15 residues. Trimming removed 3 bases from V and 8 bases from J, with 17 bases in between. This chain links TRBV10-3 with TRBJ2-1; weak D call: TRBD2 (6 bases). The sequence derives from a female donor older than 55 with stage I lung adenocarcinoma. This specimen was peripheral blood, taken before any cancer treatment. CDR3 sequence (DNA): TGTGCCATCAGTGACGGGAAAGGAGGGATGGATGAGCAGTTCTTC. This gives the protein CAISDGKGGMDEQFF.